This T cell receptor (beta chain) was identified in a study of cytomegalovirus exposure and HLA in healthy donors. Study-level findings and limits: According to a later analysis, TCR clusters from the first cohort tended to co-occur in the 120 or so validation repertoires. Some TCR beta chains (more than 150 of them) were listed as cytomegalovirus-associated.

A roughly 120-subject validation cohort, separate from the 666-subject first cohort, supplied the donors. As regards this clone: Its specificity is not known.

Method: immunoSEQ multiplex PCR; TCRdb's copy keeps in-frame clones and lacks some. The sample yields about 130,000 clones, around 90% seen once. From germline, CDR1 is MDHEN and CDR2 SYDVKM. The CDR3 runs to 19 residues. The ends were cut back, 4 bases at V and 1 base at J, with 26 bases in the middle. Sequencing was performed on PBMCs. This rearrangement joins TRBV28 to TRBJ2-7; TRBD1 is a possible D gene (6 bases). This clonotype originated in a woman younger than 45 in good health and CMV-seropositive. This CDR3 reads CASSWAWDNSLQLSYEQYF. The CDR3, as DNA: TGTGCCAGCAGTTGGGCGTGGGACAATTCGTTACAATTATCCTACGAGCAGTACTTC.